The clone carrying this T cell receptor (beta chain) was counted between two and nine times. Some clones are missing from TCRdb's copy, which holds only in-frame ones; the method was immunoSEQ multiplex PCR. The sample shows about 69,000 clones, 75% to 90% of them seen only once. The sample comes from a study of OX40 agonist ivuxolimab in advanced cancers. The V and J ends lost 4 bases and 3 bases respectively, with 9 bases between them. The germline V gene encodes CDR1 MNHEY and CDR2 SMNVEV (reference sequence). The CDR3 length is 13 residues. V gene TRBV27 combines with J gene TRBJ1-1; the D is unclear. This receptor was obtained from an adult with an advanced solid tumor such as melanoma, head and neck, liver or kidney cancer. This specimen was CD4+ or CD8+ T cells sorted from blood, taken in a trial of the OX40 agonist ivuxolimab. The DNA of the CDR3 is TGTGCCAGCAGTTCCTACAGTTACACTGAAGCTTTCTTT. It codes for CASSSYSYTEAFF.